The clone carrying this T cell receptor beta chain was observed at least ten times. The authors prepared the TCRbeta library with unique molecular identifiers. One entry per CDR3 protein, called by TCRdb with MiXCR from the PCR reads. The table includes 780,000 or so distinct CDR3 sequences, 15% to 20% detected once. V dropped 3 bases and J dropped 1 base, with 9 bases sitting between them. The CDR3 runs to 14 residues. Germline CDR1 and CDR2: KGHSH and LQKENI. The data belong to a study of T-cell reconstitution after alpha-beta-depleted transplantation in children. This TCR came from a male patient between 5 and 17 years old who had a stem cell transplant for acute lymphoblastic leukemia, so the T cells may come from the graft donor. The starting material was PBMCs, mostly from graft donor cells, obtained 360 days after TCRalphabeta/CD19-depleted stem cell transplant. This chain connects TRBV18 to TRBJ2-5, with D possibly matching TRBD2 (6 bases). In nucleotides, the CDR3 is TGTGCCAGCTCACCTCGGGAGCCCCAAGAGACCCAGTACTTC. Protein product: CASSPREPQETQYF.